This section outlines one T cell receptor (beta chain) sequence together with its context. Using immunoSEQ multiplex PCR, the repertoire was profiled, and TCRdb retains in-frame clones only, with some absent. The data hold approximately 14,000 clones, with around 90% observed a single time. This CDR3 contains 16 residues. The V gene end was trimmed by 1 base and the J gene end by 8 bases; junction bases not matched to a gene: 9. The germline gives CDR1 SGHTA, CDR2 FQGNSA. Time point here: cycle 4 day 1 (C4D1), after more than five weeks of nivolumab. All trial patients relapsed after autologous stem cell transplantation. The study isolated CD8+ T cells from thawed PBMCs by magnetic negative selection. The sample originates from a study of PD-1 blockade in classical Hodgkin lymphoma.

The clonotype originates from a human donor with classical Hodgkin lymphoma. The chain recombines TRBV7-2 with TRBJ1-4, with TRBD1 identical over 8 bases. Sequencing used CD8+ T cells from blood, obtained before the fourth cycle of nivolumab. The CDR3 nucleotides read TGTGCCAGCAGCTTAGAAGGCCACAGGGGGAACGAAAAACTGTTTTTT. It specifies CASSLEGHRGNEKLFF. The variable domain in full, completed from reference TRBV7-2 and TRBJ1-4, reads GAGVSQSPSNKVTEKGKDVELRCDPISGHTALYWYRQSLGQGLEFLIYFQGNSAPDKSGLPSDRFSAERTGGSVSTLTIQRTQQEDSAVYLCASSLEGHRGNEKLFFGSGTQLSVL.